This TCR beta chain was sequenced in a study of blood T cell repertoires in COVID-19. The wider study: Whether acute or convalescent, the COVID-19 samples came from the United States, Italy and Spain.

One Seattle source followed patients from active infection through their disease course. Clones were sequenced by immunoSEQ multiplex PCR, and TCRdb holds only the in-frame ones, with some missing. Among more than 300,000 clones, more than 70% were seen once, and the ten largest hold under 11%. The material sequenced was peripheral blood. The clonotype originates from a woman aged 25 to 45 with COVID-19, enrolled during active disease.

Here the CDR3 DNA reads TGTGCCAGCAGCTCCCTGCCGGGGGAGACCCAGTACTTC. It yields the protein CASSSLPGETQYF. V gene TRBV7-9 combines with J gene TRBJ2-5; weak D call: TRBD2 (5 bases). The CDR3 loop spans 13 amino acids. The germline V and J ends were trimmed by 4 bases and 5 bases, with 11 bases remaining between them. CDR1 and CDR2 (germline): SEHNR, FQNEAQ (reference sequence). The full variable domain, completed using reference TRBV7-9 and TRBJ2-5, is DTGVSQNPRHKITKRGQNVTFRCDPISEHNRLYWYRQTLGQGPEFLTYFQNEAQLEKSRLLSDRFSAERPKGSFSTLEIQRTEQGDSAMYLCASSSLPGETQYFGPGTRLLVL.